The rows below give T cell receptor beta chains drawn from one sample of a study of CD8+CD57+ T cells in acquired aplastic anemia. TCRdb passed the reads through MiXCR, listing each CDR3 protein once. The repertoire holds about 120,000 distinct CDR3 sequences, 45% to 60% seen once, with 25% to 35% in the top ten. The sequenced sample was sorted CD4+, CD8+, or CD8+CD57+ T cells (not recorded which) from PBMCs. Receptor source: a human donor with aplastic anemia. Both conserved end residues are part of each CDR3. Fields, in order: D gene, clone size, J gene, V gene, CDR3 protein, CDR3 DNA. The D gene is left open where the match is weak. For some rows the clone size is stated as once, few or many, or as a class when expanded; others skip it.

>.|.|TRBJ1-1|TRBV10-2
CASSEGIYTEAFF
TGCGCCAGCAGTGAGGGAATTTACACTGAAGCTTTCTTT
>.|many|TRBJ1-1|TRBV6-1
CASSNSIEAFF
TGTGCCAGCAGTAATTCCATTGAAGCTTTCTTT
>TRBD1|once|TRBJ1-5|TRBV10-3
CAIAPSRGRDQPQHF
TGTGCCATCGCCCCTTCGAGGGGGCGGGATCAGCCCCAGCATTTT
>TRBD1|few|TRBJ1-1|TRBV15
CATGSTRTGGQRTEAFF
TGTGCCACCGGATCCACGCGGACAGGGGGGCAGAGAACTGAAGCTTTCTTT
>.|.|TRBJ1-1|TRBV6-1
CASSDIGTEAFF
TGTGCCAGCAGTGATATTGGCACTGAAGCTTTCTTT
>.|.|TRBJ1-4|TRBV12-3/TRBV12-4
CASSLSGGGSNEKLFF
TGTGCCAGCAGTTTATCCGGGGGAGGGTCCAATGAAAAACTGTTTTTT
>TRBD1|.|TRBJ1-1|TRBV24-1
CATSDPRQGNTEAFF
TGTGCCACCAGTGATCCCCGACAGGGAAACACTGAAGCTTTCTTT
>TRBD1|.|TRBJ1-5|TRBV7-8
CASSLGTVYNQPQHF
TGTGCCAGCAGCTTGGGGACAGTTTACAATCAGCCCCAGCATTTT
>TRBD2|many|TRBJ2-5|TRBV3-1
CASSLGTSGALWGETQYF
TGTGCCAGCAGCCTGGGGACTAGCGGGGCGCTTTGGGGGGAGACCCAGTACTTC
>.|.|TRBJ2-5|TRBV5-1
CASSLAMYQETQYF
TGCGCCAGCAGCTTGGCCATGTACCAAGAGACCCAGTACTTC
>.|.|TRBJ1-3|TRBV11-2
CASSLGTAISSGNTIYF
TGTGCCAGCAGCTTAGGGACAGCTATCAGCTCTGGAAACACCATATATTTT
>.|.|TRBJ1-2|TRBV20-1
CSARDRTPPRGLGGYTF
TGCAGTGCTAGAGACCGTACCCCACCCAGGGGTTTAGGCGGCTACACCTTC
>.|.|TRBJ1-6|TRBV6-5
CASSYEGRGNSPLHF
TGTGCCAGCAGTTATGAAGGCAGGGGTAATTCACCCCTCCACTTT
>.|.|TRBJ2-1|TRBV24-1
CATASGSYNEQFF
TGTGCCACGGCATCGGGCTCCTACAATGAGCAGTTCTTC
>.|.|TRBJ2-3|TRBV24-1
CATSDFPGVSDTQYF
TGTGCCACCAGTGATTTCCCCGGCGTATCAGATACGCAGTATTTT
>.|.|TRBJ2-7|TRBV20-1
CSARDRGEQYF
TGCAGTGCTAGAGATCGGGGGGAGCAGTACTTC
>TRBD2|.|TRBJ2-3|TRBV6-1
CASRAGTSGGGDTQYF
TGTGCCAGCAGGGCCGGGACTAGCGGGGGGGGAGATACGCAGTATTTT
>.|many|TRBJ1-1|TRBV19
CASSIKGNTEAFF
TGTGCCAGTAGTATAAAAGGGAACACTGAAGCTTTCTTT
>TRBD1|once|TRBJ2-5|TRBV24-1
CATSDLQKTGRGETQYF
TGTGCCACCAGTGATTTGCAAAAGACAGGGCGCGGAGAGACCCAGTACTTC
>.|many|TRBJ1-1|TRBV2
CASSEVIGARNTEAFF
TGTGCCAGCAGTGAAGTAATAGGGGCGAGGAACACTGAAGCTTTCTTT
>TRBD2|.|TRBJ2-7|TRBV29-1
CSVELAGGYEQYF
TGCAGCGTTGAGCTAGCGGGTGGGTACGAGCAGTACTTC
>.|.|TRBJ2-7|TRBV20-1
CSARDRDKPYEQYF
TGCAGTGCTAGAGACCGGGACAAACCCTACGAGCAGTACTTC
>TRBD1|.|TRBJ2-3|TRBV19
CASSLGQGGDTQYF
TGTGCCAGTAGTCTCGGACAGGGTGGAGATACGCAGTATTTT
>.|.|TRBJ1-5|TRBV7-2
CASSPKGQNQPQHF
TGTGCCAGCAGCCCGAAAGGACAGAATCAGCCCCAGCATTTT
>TRBD1|once|TRBJ1-2|TRBV2
CASSLTGTGGAGDYGYTF
TGTGCCAGCAGCCTAACCGGGACAGGGGGCGCAGGGGACTATGGCTACACCTTC
>.|many|TRBJ1-4|TRBV19
CASSEGEKLFF
TGTGCCAGTAGTGAAGGGGAAAAACTGTTTTTT
>TRBD1|many|TRBJ1-2|TRBV2
CASSAGTVYGYTF
TGTGCCAGCAGCGCCGGGACAGTCTATGGCTACACCTTC
>.|many|TRBJ2-7|TRBV18
CASSPTESYEQYF
TGTGCCAGCTCACCAACGGAGTCCTACGAGCAGTACTTC
>.|many|TRBJ1-1|TRBV2
CASSVNHNTEAFF
TGTGCCAGCAGTGTAAATCATAACACTGAAGCTTTCTTT
>.|.|TRBJ2-5|TRBV7-7
CASSFGPLRGGETQYF
TGTGCCAGCAGCTTTGGCCCCCTCAGGGGTGGGGAGACCCAGTACTTC
>.|.|TRBJ1-2|TRBV12-3/TRBV12-4
CASKSGLRGGYTF
TGTGCCAGCAAGTCAGGGCTTCGAGGTGGCTACACCTTC
>.|many|TRBJ1-4|TRBV11-1
CASSLRDNHRRGNEKLFF
TGTGCCAGCAGCCTCCGGGACAATCACCGCCGGGGGAACGAAAAACTGTTTTTT
>TRBD2|.|TRBJ2-2|TRBV7-9
CASRGLAGVTGELFF
TGTGCCAGCAGAGGACTAGCGGGCGTTACCGGGGAGCTGTTTTTT
>TRBD1|few|TRBJ2-7|TRBV2
CASSGSTGGEQYF
TGTGCCAGCAGTGGATCGACAGGGGGCGAGCAGTACTTC
>.|.|TRBJ2-6|TRBV9
CASSQASSGANVLTF
TGTGCCAGCAGCCAAGCGAGCTCTGGGGCCAACGTCCTGACTTTC
>TRBD1|few|TRBJ1-1|TRBV27
CASSLDQGQGGTEAFF
TGTGCCAGCAGTTTAGATCAGGGACAGGGTGGAACTGAAGCTTTCTTT
>TRBD1|many|TRBJ2-1|TRBV11-2
CASSLRGGVNEQFF
TGTGCCAGCAGCTTACGAGGGGGCGTCAATGAGCAGTTCTTC
>TRBD2|.|TRBJ2-3|TRBV19
CASSHSSGTADTQYF
TGTGCCAGTAGTCATTCTAGCGGGACCGCAGATACGCAGTATTTT
>TRBD1|.|TRBJ2-7|TRBV24-1
CATSDLSQGEQYF
TGTGCCACCAGTGATTTGTCACAGGGGGAGCAGTACTTC
>.|.|TRBJ2-3|TRBV11-2
CASSFGGSTDTQYF
TGTGCCAGCAGCTTTGGGGGCAGCACAGATACGCAGTATTTT
>.|.|TRBJ1-1|TRBV9
CASSVDGYTEAFF
TGTGCCAGCAGCGTAGACGGCTACACTGAAGCTTTCTTT
>TRBD2|.|TRBJ2-5|TRBV18
CASSPGLAGGQETQYF
TGTGCCAGCTCACCGGGACTAGCGGGAGGACAAGAGACCCAGTACTTC
>.|.|TRBJ1-5|TRBV10-3
CAAGMAGNQPQHF
TGTGCCGCCGGGATGGCAGGCAATCAGCCCCAGCATTTT
>.|many|TRBJ1-1|TRBV9
CASSSGGTDLDEAFF
TGTGCCAGCAGCTCCGGGGGGACCGACCTCGATGAAGCTTTCTTT
>.|.|TRBJ1-1|TRBV7-2
CASSLPPGDYFF
TGTGCCAGCAGCCTCCCCCCAGGAGACTATTTCTTT
>TRBD1|.|TRBJ1-5|TRBV2
CASRDREMGQPQHF
TGTGCCAGCAGGGACAGGGAAATGGGTCAGCCCCAGCATTTT
>.|.|TRBJ2-7|TRBV5-6
CASSYDSGVGEQYF
TGTGCCAGCAGCTATGACTCAGGGGTAGGCGAGCAGTACTTC
>.|.|TRBJ2-7|TRBV19
CASSMVAPYEQYF
TGTGCCAGTAGTATGGTGGCTCCCTACGAGCAGTACTTC
>.|many|TRBJ2-7|TRBV5-1
CASSAGRGDEQYF
TGCGCCAGCTCCGCCGGCAGGGGCGACGAGCAGTACTTC